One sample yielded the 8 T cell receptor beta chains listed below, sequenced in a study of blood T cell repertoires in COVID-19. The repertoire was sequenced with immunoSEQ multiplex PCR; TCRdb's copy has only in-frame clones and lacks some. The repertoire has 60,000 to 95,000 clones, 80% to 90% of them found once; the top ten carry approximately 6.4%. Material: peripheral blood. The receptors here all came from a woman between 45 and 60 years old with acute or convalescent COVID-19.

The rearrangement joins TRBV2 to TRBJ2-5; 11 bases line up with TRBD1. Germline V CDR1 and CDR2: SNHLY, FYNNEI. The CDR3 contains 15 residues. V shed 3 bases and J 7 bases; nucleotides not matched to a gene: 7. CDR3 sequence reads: CASSERTGGRGTQYF. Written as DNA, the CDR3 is TGTGCCAGCAGTGAGCGGACAGGGGGCCGGGGGACCCAGTACTTC. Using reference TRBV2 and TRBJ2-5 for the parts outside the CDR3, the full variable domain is EPEVTQTPSHQVTQMGQEVILRCVPISNHLYFYWYRQILGQKVEFLVSFYNNEISEKSEIFDDQFSVERPDGSNFTLKIRSTKLEDSAMYFCASSERTGGRGTQYFGPGTRLLVL.

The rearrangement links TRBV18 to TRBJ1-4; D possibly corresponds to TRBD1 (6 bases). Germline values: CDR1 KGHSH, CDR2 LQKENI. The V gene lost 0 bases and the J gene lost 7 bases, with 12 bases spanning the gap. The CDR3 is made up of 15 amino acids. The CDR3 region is CASSPPMEGGEKLFF. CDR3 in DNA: TGTGCCAGCTCACCACCTATGGAAGGGGGTGAAAAACTGTTTTTT.

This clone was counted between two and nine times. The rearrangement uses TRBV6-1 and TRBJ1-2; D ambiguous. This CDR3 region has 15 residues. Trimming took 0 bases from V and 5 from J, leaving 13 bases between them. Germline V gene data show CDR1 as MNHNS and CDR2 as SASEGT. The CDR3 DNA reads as TGTGCCAGCAGTGAAGCGCAGGCGCCCCAATATGGCTACACCTTC. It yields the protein CASSEAQAPQYGYTF.

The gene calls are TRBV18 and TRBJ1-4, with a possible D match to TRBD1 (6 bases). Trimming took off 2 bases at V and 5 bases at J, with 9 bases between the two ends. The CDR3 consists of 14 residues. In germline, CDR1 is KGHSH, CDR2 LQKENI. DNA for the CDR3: TGTGCCAGCTCACCAAGGACAGACAATGAAAAACTGTTTTTT. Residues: CASSPRTDNEKLFF.

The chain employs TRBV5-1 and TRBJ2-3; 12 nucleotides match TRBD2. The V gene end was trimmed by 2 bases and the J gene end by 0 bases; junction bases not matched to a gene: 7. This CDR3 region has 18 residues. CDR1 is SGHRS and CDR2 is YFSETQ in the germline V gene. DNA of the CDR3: TGCGCCAGCAGCTTAAGGCTAGCGGGAGGGTGGAGCACAGATACGCAGTATTTT. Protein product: CASSLRLAGGWSTDTQYF.

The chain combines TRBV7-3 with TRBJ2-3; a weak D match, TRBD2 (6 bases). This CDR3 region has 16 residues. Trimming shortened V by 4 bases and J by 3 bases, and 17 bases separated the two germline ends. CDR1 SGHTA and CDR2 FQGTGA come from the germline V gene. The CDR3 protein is CASSSQGAGKTDTQYF. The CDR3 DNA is TGTGCCAGCAGCTCCCAAGGGGCGGGGAAGACAGATACGCAGTATTTT.

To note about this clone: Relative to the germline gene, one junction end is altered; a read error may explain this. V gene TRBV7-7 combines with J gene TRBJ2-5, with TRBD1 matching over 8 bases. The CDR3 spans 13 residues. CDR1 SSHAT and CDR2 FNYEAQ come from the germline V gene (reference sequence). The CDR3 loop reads CASSTGQGQTQYF. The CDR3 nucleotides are TGTGCTAGCAGCACAGGACAGGGCCAGACCCAGTACTTC.

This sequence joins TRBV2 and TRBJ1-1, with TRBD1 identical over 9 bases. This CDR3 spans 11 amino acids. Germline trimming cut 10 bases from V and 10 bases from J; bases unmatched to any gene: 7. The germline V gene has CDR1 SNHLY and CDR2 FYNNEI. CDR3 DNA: TGTGCCACCTCCACGACAGGGGGAGCTTTCTTT. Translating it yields CATSTTGGAFF. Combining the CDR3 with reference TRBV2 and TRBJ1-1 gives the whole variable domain EPEVTQTPSHQVTQMGQEVILRCVPISNHLYFYWYRQILGQKVEFLVSFYNNEISEKSEIFDDQFSVERPDGSNFTLKIRSTKLEDSAMYFCATSTTGGAFFGQGTRLTVV.